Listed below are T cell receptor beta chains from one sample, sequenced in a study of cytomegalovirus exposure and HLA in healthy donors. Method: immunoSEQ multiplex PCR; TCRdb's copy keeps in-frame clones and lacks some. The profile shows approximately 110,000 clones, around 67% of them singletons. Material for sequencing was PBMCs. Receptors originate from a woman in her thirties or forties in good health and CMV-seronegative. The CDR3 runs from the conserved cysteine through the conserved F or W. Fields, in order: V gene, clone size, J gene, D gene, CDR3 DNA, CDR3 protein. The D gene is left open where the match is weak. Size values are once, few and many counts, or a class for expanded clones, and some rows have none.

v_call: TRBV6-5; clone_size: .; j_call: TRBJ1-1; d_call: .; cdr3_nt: TGTGCCAGCATGCTACCGGGAGCTGGGAACACTGAAGCTTTCTTT; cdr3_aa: CASMLPGAGNTEAFF
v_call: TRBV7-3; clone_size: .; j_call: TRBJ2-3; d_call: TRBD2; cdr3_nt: TGTGCCAGCAGCTTAGGCGGGAGGTTAACAGATACGCAGTATTTT; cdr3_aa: CASSLGGRLTDTQYF
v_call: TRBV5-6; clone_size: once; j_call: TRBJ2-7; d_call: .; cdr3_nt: TGTGCCAGCAGCTTAGGGGGAGGGCGCGAGCAGTACTTC; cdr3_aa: CASSLGGGREQYF
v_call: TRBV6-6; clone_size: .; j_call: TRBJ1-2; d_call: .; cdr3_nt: TGTGCCAGCAGTGACCCTACTACCTATGGCTACACCTTC; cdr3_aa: CASSDPTTYGYTF
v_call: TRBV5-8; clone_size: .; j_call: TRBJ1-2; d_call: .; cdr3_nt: TGTGCCAGCAGCTTTGGCAGCTATGGCTACACCTTC; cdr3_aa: CASSFGSYGYTF
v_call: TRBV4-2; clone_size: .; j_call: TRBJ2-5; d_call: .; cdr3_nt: TGTGCCAGCAGCCAGGTCGGACAAATAGGGCAAGAGACCCAGTACTTC; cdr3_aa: CASSQVGQIGQETQYF
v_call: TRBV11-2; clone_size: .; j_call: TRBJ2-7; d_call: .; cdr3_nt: TGTGCCAGCAGCTTACGGTCCAGACTTTCCATATACGAGCAGTACTTC; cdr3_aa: CASSLRSRLSIYEQYF
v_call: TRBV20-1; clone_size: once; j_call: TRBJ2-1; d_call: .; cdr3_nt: TGCAGTGCTCCCCGGTACAATGAGCAGTTCTTC; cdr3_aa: CSAPRYNEQFF
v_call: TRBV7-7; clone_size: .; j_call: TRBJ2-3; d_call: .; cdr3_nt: TGTGCCAGCAGCCCCGGGGGATCTAGCACAGATACGCAGTATTTT; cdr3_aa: CASSPGGSSTDTQYF
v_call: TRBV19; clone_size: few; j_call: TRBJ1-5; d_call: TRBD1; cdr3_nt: TGTGCCAGTACGACAGGGGGCTCTTACGTTCAGCCCCAGCATTTT; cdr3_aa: CASTTGGSYVQPQHF
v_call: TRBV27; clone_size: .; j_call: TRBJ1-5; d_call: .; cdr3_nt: TGTGCCAGCAGCCCGGGAGGCCGGAATCAGCCCCAGCATTTT; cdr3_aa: CASSPGGRNQPQHF
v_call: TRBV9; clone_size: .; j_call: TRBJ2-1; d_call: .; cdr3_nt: TGTGCCAGCAGCGCCTCTGTAGGGGACTACAATGAGCAGTTCTTC; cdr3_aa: CASSASVGDYNEQFF
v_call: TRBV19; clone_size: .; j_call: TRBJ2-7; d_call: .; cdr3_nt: TGTGCCAGTAGTCCCAGGACAGCGACCTACGAGCAGTACTTC; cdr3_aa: CASSPRTATYEQYF
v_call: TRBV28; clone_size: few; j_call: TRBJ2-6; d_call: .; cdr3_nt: TGTGCCAGCAGCCCCGGACAGCCCTCTGGGGCCAACGTCCTGACTTTC; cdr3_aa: CASSPGQPSGANVLTF
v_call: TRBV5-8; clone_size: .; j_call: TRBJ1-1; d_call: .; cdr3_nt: TGTGCCAGCAGCTCGCCTTGGACAGCTTCTTACACTGAAGCTTTCTTT; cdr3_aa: CASSSPWTASYTEAFF
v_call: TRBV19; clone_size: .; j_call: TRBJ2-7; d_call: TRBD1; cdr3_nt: TGTGCCAGTAGTTTCCGGGACAGGGGGTCCTACGAGCAGTACTTC; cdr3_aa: CASSFRDRGSYEQYF
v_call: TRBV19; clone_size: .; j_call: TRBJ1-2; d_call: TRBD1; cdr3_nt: TGTGCCAGTAGTATCGGACAGGGGATGAACTATGGCTACACCTTC; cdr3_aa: CASSIGQGMNYGYTF
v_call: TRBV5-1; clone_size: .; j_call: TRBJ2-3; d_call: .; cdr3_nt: TGCGCCAGCAGAGTTGTCGGCGGACTCACAGATACGCAGTATTTT; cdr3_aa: CASRVVGGLTDTQYF
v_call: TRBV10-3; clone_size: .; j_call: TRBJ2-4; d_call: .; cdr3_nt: TGTGCCATCAGTGACAGCAGGGGAGCCAAAAACATTCAGTACTTC; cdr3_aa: CAISDSRGAKNIQYF
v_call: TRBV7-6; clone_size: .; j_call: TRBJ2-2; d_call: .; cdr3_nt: TGTGCCAGCTCCCGTGGGGCAAGGACCGGGGAGCTGTTTTTT; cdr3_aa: CASSRGARTGELFF
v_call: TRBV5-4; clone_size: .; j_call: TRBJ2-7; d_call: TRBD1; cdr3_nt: TGTGCCAGCAGCTTATGGGCAGGGGGCTACGAGCAGTACTTC; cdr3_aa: CASSLWAGGYEQYF
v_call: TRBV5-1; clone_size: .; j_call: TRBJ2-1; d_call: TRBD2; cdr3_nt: TGCGCCAGCAGCCCTGTTAGCGGGGGGGCAGTCGATGAGCAGTTCTTC; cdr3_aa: CASSPVSGGAVDEQFF
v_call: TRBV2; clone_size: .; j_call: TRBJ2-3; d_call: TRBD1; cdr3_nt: TGTGCCAGCGCCCCACTCCGACAGGGGTTTCTTCAAGATACGCAGTATTTT; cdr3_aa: CASAPLRQGFLQDTQYF
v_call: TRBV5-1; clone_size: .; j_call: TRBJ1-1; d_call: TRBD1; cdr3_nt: TGCGCCAGCAGCTCGACAGGGGGCTTCACTGAAGCTTTCTTT; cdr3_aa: CASSSTGGFTEAFF
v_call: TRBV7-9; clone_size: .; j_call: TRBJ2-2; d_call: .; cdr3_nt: TGTGCCAGCAGCTTAGAGTGGCGGTCAACGAACACCGGGGAGCTGTTTTTT; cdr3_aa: CASSLEWRSTNTGELFF
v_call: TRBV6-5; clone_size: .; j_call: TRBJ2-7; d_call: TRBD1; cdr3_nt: TGTGCCAGCAGTTATTTGCCAGGGGGCAAATACGAGCAGTACTTC; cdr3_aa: CASSYLPGGKYEQYF
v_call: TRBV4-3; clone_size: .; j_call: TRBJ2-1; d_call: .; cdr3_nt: TGCGCCAGCAGCTCCCTCCAGGGTGAGCAGTTCTTC; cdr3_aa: CASSSLQGEQFF
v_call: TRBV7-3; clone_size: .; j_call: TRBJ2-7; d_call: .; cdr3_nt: TGTGCCAGCAGCTTCTTGACAAGTAAACCCTACGAGCAGTACTTC; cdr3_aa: CASSFLTSKPYEQYF
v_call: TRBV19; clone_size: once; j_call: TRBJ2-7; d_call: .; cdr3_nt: TGTGCCAGTAATATGGGGGGTGCCGGCGAGCAGTACTTC; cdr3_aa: CASNMGGAGEQYF
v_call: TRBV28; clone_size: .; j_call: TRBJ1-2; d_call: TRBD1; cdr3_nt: TGTGCCAGCATCTTGGGGACAGGCGGTAACTATGGCTACACCTTC; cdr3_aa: CASILGTGGNYGYTF
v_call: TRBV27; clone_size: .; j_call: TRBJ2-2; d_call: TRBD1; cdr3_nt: TGTGCCAGCAGTACCCAGGGACAGGGGGCAGGAACCGGGGAGCTGTTTTTT; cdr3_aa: CASSTQGQGAGTGELFF
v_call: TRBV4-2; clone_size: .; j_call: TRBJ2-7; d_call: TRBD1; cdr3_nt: TGTGCCAGCAGCCAAGATTACTGGCAGGGGGCGGGTGAGCAGTACTTC; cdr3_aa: CASSQDYWQGAGEQYF
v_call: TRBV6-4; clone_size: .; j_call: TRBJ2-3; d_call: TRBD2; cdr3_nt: TGTGCCAGCAGTGACTCGAGCGGGAGCACAGATGCGCAGTATTTT; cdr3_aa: CASSDSSGSTDAQYF
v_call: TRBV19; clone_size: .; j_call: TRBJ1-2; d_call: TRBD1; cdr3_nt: TGTGCCAGTAGTATGGGACAGGGAGAGATCTATGGCTACACCTTC; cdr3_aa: CASSMGQGEIYGYTF
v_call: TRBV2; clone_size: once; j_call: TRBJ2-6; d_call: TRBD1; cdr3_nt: TGTGCCAGCGGGGAGGACAGGGGGCGTGGGGCCAACGTCCTGACTTTC; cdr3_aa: CASGEDRGRGANVLTF
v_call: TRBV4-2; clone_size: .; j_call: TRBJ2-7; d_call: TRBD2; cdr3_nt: TGTGCCAGCAGCCAAGGACGGGGGGGCCCCTACGAGCAGTACTTC; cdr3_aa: CASSQGRGGPYEQYF
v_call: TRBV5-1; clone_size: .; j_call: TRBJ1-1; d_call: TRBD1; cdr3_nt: TGCGCCAGCAGCTTGGGTGCGTCGGGACAGGGAGGCCCTGAAGCTTTCTTT; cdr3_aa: CASSLGASGQGGPEAFF
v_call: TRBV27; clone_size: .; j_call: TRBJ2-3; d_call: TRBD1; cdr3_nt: TGTGCCAGCAGTGGCCGGGCCACCCTATTCCGGGACAGGGAGACAGATACGCAGTATTTT; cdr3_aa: CASSGRATLFRDRETDTQYF
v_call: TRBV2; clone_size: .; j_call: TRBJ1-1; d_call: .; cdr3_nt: TGTGCCAGCAGTGAAATGGTACGGTTCCGGGGGGCTTTCTTT; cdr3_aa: CASSEMVRFRGAFF
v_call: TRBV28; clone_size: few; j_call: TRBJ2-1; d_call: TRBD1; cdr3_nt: TGTGCCAGCAGCACGACCTTACAGGGGAGTGAGCAGTTCTTC; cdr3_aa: CASSTTLQGSEQFF
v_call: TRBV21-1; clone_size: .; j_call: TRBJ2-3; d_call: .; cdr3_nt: TGTGCCAGCAGGCAGTCCGTTAAGGAGGCTAGCACAGATACGCAGTATTTT; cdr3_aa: CASRQSVKEASTDTQYF
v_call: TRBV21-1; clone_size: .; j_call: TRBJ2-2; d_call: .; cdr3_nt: TGTGCCAGCAGCAAAGAAACAGGGCTAGGACAAACGAACACCGGGGAGCTGTTTTTT; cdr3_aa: CASSKETGLGQTNTGELFF
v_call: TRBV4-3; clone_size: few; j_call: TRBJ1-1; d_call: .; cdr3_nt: TGCGCCAGCAGCCAAGATCGAGGGCCGAATGAAGCTTTCTTT; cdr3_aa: CASSQDRGPNEAFF
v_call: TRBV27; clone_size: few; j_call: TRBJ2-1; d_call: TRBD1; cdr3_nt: TGTGCCAGCAGTCTCCGACAGGGTCAATTATCCTACAATGAGCAGTTCTTC; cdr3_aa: CASSLRQGQLSYNEQFF
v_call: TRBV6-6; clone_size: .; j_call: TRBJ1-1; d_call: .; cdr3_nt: TGTGCCGCCGGAGGGGCGAACACTGAAGCTTTCTTT; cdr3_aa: CAAGGANTEAFF
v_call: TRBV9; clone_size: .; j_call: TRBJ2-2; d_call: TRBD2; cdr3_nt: TGTGCCAGCAGCCCTTGGACTAGCGGATTGAACACCGGGGAGCTGTTTTTT; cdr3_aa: CASSPWTSGLNTGELFF
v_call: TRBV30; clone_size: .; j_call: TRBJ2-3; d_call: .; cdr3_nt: TGTGCCTGGAGTGTACTAGGCGGGCATACGCAGTATTTT; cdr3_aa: CAWSVLGGHTQYF
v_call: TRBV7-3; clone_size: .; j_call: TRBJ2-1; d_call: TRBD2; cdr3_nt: TGTGCCAGCACAGCGGGAGGGTTGAGTGAGCAGTTCTTC; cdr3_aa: CASTAGGLSEQFF
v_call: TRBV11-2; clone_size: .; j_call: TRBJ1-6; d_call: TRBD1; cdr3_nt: TGTGCCAGCAGCTCGACAGGGGAGCTTGAGAATTCACCCCTCCACTTT; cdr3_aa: CASSSTGELENSPLHF
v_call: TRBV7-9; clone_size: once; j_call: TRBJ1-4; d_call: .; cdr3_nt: TGTGCCAGCAGCCCAAACGGAGCAACTAATGAAAAACTGTTTTTT; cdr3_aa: CASSPNGATNEKLFF
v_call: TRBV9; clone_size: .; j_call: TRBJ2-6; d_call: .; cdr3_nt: TGTGCCAGCAGAGCCTCTGGGGCCAACGTCCTGACTTTC; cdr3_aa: CASRASGANVLTF
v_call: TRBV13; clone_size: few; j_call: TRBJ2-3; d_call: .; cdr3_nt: TGTGCCAGCAGCTTAGGCCAGGGCGCAGATACGCAGTATTTT; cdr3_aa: CASSLGQGADTQYF
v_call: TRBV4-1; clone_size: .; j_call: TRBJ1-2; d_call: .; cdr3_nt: TGCGCCAGCAGCCCTACTGAGAACTATGGCTACACCTTC; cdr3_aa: CASSPTENYGYTF